A single sample is the source of the 17 T cell receptor beta chains below, sequenced in a study of T cell clones after liver transplantation. Measured with immunoSEQ multiplex PCR; TCRdb has only the in-frame clones, and not every one. The sample includes roughly 17,000 clones, approximately 80% seen only once; the top ten take roughly 32%. The sequences come from CD8+ T cells from blood, collected around 50 months after liver transplant. These receptor sequences come from a human patient who received a liver transplant. Some of the T cells might come from the graft donor.

This chain joins TRBV2 and TRBJ1-3; 12 bases fit TRBD1. The ends lost 6 bases at V and 10 bases at J; junction bases unmatched: 4. CDR3 length: 13 residues. Germline values: CDR1 SNHLY, CDR2 FYNNEI. CDR3: CASRGQGAETIYF. The CDR3 bases are TGTGCCAGCAGGGGACAGGGGGCCGAAACCATATATTTT.

The chain joins TRBV4-2 to TRBJ2-7; D not certain. V gave up 0 bases and J gave up 9 bases, with 12 bases separating them. Germline loops: CDR1 LGHNA, CDR2 YNFKEQ. The CDR3 is made up of 13 amino acids. CDR3 loop: CASSQDNLKWQYF. The CDR3 DNA sequence: TGTGCCAGCAGCCAAGATAACCTTAAGTGGCAGTACTTC.

The chain combines TRBV2 with TRBJ1-5; 7 bases line up with TRBD1. The CDR3 loop spans 15 amino acids. J gave up 0 bases and V 6 bases, and 5 bases lay outside the gene matches. The germline CDR1 and CDR2 sequences are SNHLY and FYNNEI. For the CDR3, the DNA is TGTGCCAGCAGGCTACAGGGGTATAGCAATCAGCCCCAGCATTTT. Protein product: CASRLQGYSNQPQHF.

The chain uses TRBV7-9 and TRBJ1-3; maybe TRBD1 (5 bases). CDR3 length: 14 residues. Trimming removed 1 base from V and 2 bases from J, with 6 bases in between. Germline V gene lookup returns CDR1 SEHNR and CDR2 FQNEAQ (reference sequence). Here the CDR3 reads CASSLEQAGNTIYF. The CDR3 DNA reads TGTGCCAGCAGCTTAGAACAGGCTGGAAACACCATATATTTT.

The chain links TRBV10-2 to TRBJ2-5; 10 positions agree with TRBD2. This CDR3 comprises 15 residues. Germline V gene sequence: CDR1 WSHSY, CDR2 SAAADI. V was pared by 3 bases and J by 4 bases, with 5 bases of the junction left unmatched. CDR3 nucleotides: TGCGCCAGCAGTGATCTAGCGGGGGATTCAGAGACCCAGTACTTC. As protein: CASSDLAGDSETQYF.

Here the CDR3 DNA reads TGTGCCAGCAGCCAAGAATCACCTCCGGCTGTTGGCGGCTACACCTTC. Translation: CASSQESPPAVGGYTF. The chain recombines TRBV4-2 with TRBJ1-2; D remains ambiguous. The CDR3 has 16 amino acids. CDR1 and CDR2 (germline): LGHNA, YNFKEQ. Trimming pared 0 bases from V and 8 bases from J, leaving 19 bases between.

The V call is TRBV10-3, the J call TRBJ2-3, with 11 bases aligning to TRBD2. V was clipped by 10 bases and J by 0 bases; unmatched bases: 3. The CDR3 extends over 14 amino acids. The germline V gene encodes CDR1 ENHRY and CDR2 SYGVKD. CDR3 residues: CATGTSGSTDTQYF. DNA of the CDR3: TGTGCCACCGGGACTAGCGGAAGCACAGATACGCAGTATTTT.

The chain couples TRBV16 to TRBJ1-1; 8 bases are shared with TRBD1. Trimming removed 6 bases from V and 7 bases from J; junction bases left unmatched: 13. The CDR3 has 15 amino acids. Germline CDR1 reads KGHSY; CDR2 reads FQNENV. The CDR3 nucleotides are TGTGCCAGCAGGCAAGGGACAGGTGGGCTGGGTGAAGCTTTCTTT. It is translated as CASRQGTGGLGEAFF. Supplemented by reference TRBV16 and TRBJ1-1, the full variable domain reads GEEVAQTPKHLVRGEGQKAKLYCAPIKGHSYVFWYQQVLKNEFKFLISFQNENVFDETGMPKERFSAKCLPNSPCSLEIQATKLEDSAVYFCASRQGTGGLGEAFFGQGTRLTVV.

The V gene is TRBV10-3, the J gene TRBJ1-5, with 9 nucleotides matching TRBD1. Trimming cost V 3 bases and J 4 bases; bases outside gene matches: 4. Germline assignment: CDR1 ENHRY and CDR2 SYGVKD. The length of the CDR3 is 15 residues. The CDR3 DNA follows: TGTGCCATCAGTGATTCTGGGACAGGGAATCAGCCCCAGCATTTT. This sequence encodes CAISDSGTGNQPQHF.

CDR3 DNA sequence: TGCGCCAGCAGCTCTACGGGCGAAGGGAATGAGCAGTTCTTC. Its translation is CASSSTGEGNEQFF. The genes are TRBV5-1 and TRBJ2-1; the D is unclear. With 3 bases removed from V and 7 bases from J, the gap between germline ends came to 14 bases. The CDR3 runs 14 residues. Looked up from germline, CDR1 is SGHRS and CDR2 is YFSETQ. Filled out from reference TRBV5-1 and TRBJ2-1, the complete variable domain reads KAGVTQTPRYLIKTRGQQVTLSCSPISGHRSVSWYQQTPGQGLQFLFEYFSETQRNKGNFPGRFSGRQFSNSRSEMNVSTLELGDSALYLCASSSTGEGNEQFFGPGTRLTVL.

The table lists this clone with a few counts. The chain joins TRBV9 to TRBJ2-6; TRBD1 aligns across 7 bases. V was pared by 1 base and J by 0 bases, with 4 bases of the junction left unmatched. The CDR3 consists of 17 residues. Germline V gene sequence: CDR1 SGDLS, CDR2 YYNGEE. This CDR3 reads CASSVWGTVSGANVLTF. In DNA, the CDR3 is TGTGCCAGCAGCGTATGGGGGACAGTCTCTGGGGCCAACGTCCTGACTTTC. The variable domain in full, completed from reference TRBV9 and TRBJ2-6, reads DSGVTQTPKHLITATGQRVTLRCSPRSGDLSVYWYQQSLDQGLQFLIQYYNGEERAKGNILERFSAQQFPDLHSELNLSSLELGDSALYFCASSVWGTVSGANVLTFGAGSRLTVL.

The table lists this clone with many counts. The chain couples TRBV6-5 to TRBJ2-7; 9 nucleotides agree with TRBD1. This CDR3 has 14 residues. V dropped 10 bases and J dropped 4; count of bases not matched to a gene: 11. Germline V gives CDR1 MNHEY, CDR2 SVGAGI. CDR3 sequence: CATAPGTGSYEQYF. In DNA form, the CDR3 reads TGTGCCACCGCACCCGGGACAGGGTCGTACGAGCAGTACTTC.

In its sample, this clone was seen once. V is TRBV5-5 and J is TRBJ1-6; D not resolved. The CDR3 consists of 14 residues. Trimming removed 1 base from V and 7 bases from J, with 9 bases in between. Germline-derived CDR1 and CDR2 are SGHKS and YYEKEE (reference sequence). The chain's CDR3 is CASSLWSVNSPLHF. The DNA of the CDR3 is TGTGCCAGCAGCTTGTGGTCAGTAAATTCACCCCTCCACTTT.

In DNA form, the CDR3 reads TGTGCCAGCAGACCCGGGACAGGGGAGGACGAGCAGTACTTC. Protein product: CASRPGTGEDEQYF. The V call is TRBV6-5, the J call TRBJ2-7, with 10 bases matching TRBD1. Germline V CDR1 and CDR2: MNHEY, SVGAGI. V lost 6 bases and J lost 5; bases outside the gene matches: 7. The CDR3 sequence is 14 residues long.

The chain combines TRBV25-1 with TRBJ2-1; tentatively, D is TRBD2 (5 bases). The length of the CDR3 is 17 residues. Germline values: CDR1 MGHDK, CDR2 SYGVNS. Trimming stripped 2 bases from V and 3 bases from J, with 17 bases between. The CDR3 sequence: CASSENMEVGNYNEQFF. CDR3 in DNA: TGTGCCAGCAGTGAAAACATGGAGGTGGGGAACTACAATGAGCAGTTCTTC.

V and J are TRBV9 and TRBJ2-7, with 10 bases aligning to TRBD1. The CDR3 is 13 amino acids. Germline V gives CDR1 SGDLS, CDR2 YYNGEE. The trim removed 6 bases at V and 5 bases at J, leaving 5 bases unmatched. CDR3 sequence (DNA): TGTGCCAGCACACCGGGACAGGGGCACGAGCAGTACTTC. Residues: CASTPGQGHEQYF.

The chain carries TRBV14 and TRBJ1-4, with D possibly TRBD1 on 5 matching bases. The CDR3 is 15 amino acids. Germline CDR1 reads SGHDN; CDR2 reads FVKESK. V dropped 3 bases and J dropped 3 bases, with 11 bases sitting between them. The chain's CDR3 is CASSQLRGPNEKLFF. In DNA form, the CDR3 reads TGTGCCAGCAGCCAGCTTAGGGGACCTAATGAAAAACTGTTTTTT.